The TCR beta chain under discussion was sequenced for a study of technical replicates of blood from a handful of donors. The CDR3 is made up of 13 amino acids. V was shortened by 5 bases and J by 5 bases, with 12 bases between the two germline ends. Looked up from germline, CDR1 is SNHLY and CDR2 is FYNNEI. This clone was detected a few times. TCRdb's copy holds only in-frame clones and misses some; the assay was immunoSEQ multiplex PCR. The sample includes some 74,000 clones, about 97% of them seen just once. The sequence came from a human donor in good health. The gene calls are TRBV2 and TRBJ2-5; the D gene is possibly TRBD2 (5 bases). The sequenced sample consisted of T cells isolated from PBMCs. CDR3 residues: CASSRGPGETQYF. The CDR3 DNA reads as TGTGCCAGCAGTCGCGGGCCGGGGGAGACCCAGTACTTC.